This entry lists 10 T cell receptor beta chains sequenced from one sample in a study of T cell responses to AZD1222 COVID-19 vaccine. Assay used: immunoSEQ multiplex PCR; TCRdb lists only in-frame clones, some missing. Of some 100,000 clones listed, 85% to 90% are singletons. Sequencing was performed on peripheral blood, taken on day 0 of AZD1222 vaccination. All receptors derive from an adult in good health.

The chain combines TRBV19 with TRBJ1-1; D is perhaps TRBD1 (6 bases). The CDR3 is 13 amino acids. CDR1 LNHDA and CDR2 SQIVND come from the germline V gene (reference sequence). Trimming stripped 4 bases from V and 7 bases from J, with 13 bases between. CDR3 protein: CASSTQQGIEAFF. In DNA form, the CDR3 reads TGTGCCAGTAGTACCCAACAGGGAATTGAAGCTTTCTTT.

The rearrangement uses TRBV2 and TRBJ2-6; the D gene is possibly TRBD1 (6 bases). Germline values: CDR1 SNHLY, CDR2 FYNNEI. Trimming took off 6 bases at V and 0 bases at J, with 9 bases between the two ends. The CDR3 consists of 15 residues. The CDR3 nucleotides are TGTGCCAGCAGCCCGGGACACTCTGGGGCCAACGTCCTGACTTTC. As protein: CASSPGHSGANVLTF.

The chain has TRBV19 and TRBJ1-4; D is uncertain. The V end lost 6 bases, the J end lost 4 bases, and 18 bases lay between the germline ends. From germline, CDR1 is LNHDA and CDR2 SQIVND (reference sequence). This CDR3 has 16 residues. The CDR3 is CASSRRTTAINEKLFF. Here the CDR3 DNA reads TGTGCCAGTAGCCGTCGGACGACGGCTATTAATGAAAAACTGTTTTTT.

The chain uses TRBV4-1 and TRBJ2-2; 9 bases match TRBD1. The CDR3 totals 18 residues. Germline V gene lookup returns CDR1 MGHRA and CDR2 YSYEKL. The V and J ends lost 4 bases and 0 bases, in that order; junction bases with no gene match: 9. CDR3: CASSLTDRGRANTGELFF. CDR3 DNA: TGCGCCAGCAGCCTAACGGACAGGGGCCGAGCGAACACCGGGGAGCTGTTTTTT.

The chain couples TRBV27 to TRBJ1-1, with D possibly matching TRBD1 (6 bases). The germline V gene has CDR1 MNHEY and CDR2 SMNVEV (reference sequence). The CDR3 totals 15 residues. The ends were cut back, 3 bases at V and 4 bases at J, with 15 bases in the middle. The DNA for the CDR3 is TGTGCCAGCAGTTTGGTAGGGGGGGTGAGCACTGAAGCTTTCTTT. Its protein product is CASSLVGGVSTEAFF.

This chain uses TRBV10-2 with TRBJ2-7; no firm D call. CDR3 length: 13 amino acids. Germline V gene lookup returns CDR1 WSHSY and CDR2 SAAADI. V lost 4 bases to trimming and J lost 7 bases, with 14 bases between them. For the CDR3, the DNA is TGCGCCAGCAGTGTGTCCCCGGTGGGGGAGCAGTACTTC. Protein: CASSVSPVGEQYF.

The V and J genes are TRBV7-2 and TRBJ1-6; 8 bases align to TRBD1. The CDR3 loop spans 14 amino acids. J was trimmed by 7 bases and V by 2 bases; bases with no gene match: 1. The germline V gene encodes CDR1 SGHTA and CDR2 FQGNSA. CDR3 DNA sequence: TGTGCCAGCAGCTTATCAGGGGGCAATTCACCCCTCCACTTT. Protein: CASSLSGGNSPLHF.

This clone was counted once. This chain joins TRBV5-1 and TRBJ2-7; D is uncertain. CDR3 length: 14 amino acids. The V end was cut by 0 bases, the J end by 0 bases, with 7 bases between. Germline values: CDR1 SGHRS, CDR2 YFSETQ. CDR3: CASSLGPTSYEQYF. For the CDR3, the DNA is TGCGCCAGCAGCTTGGGCCCCACCTCCTACGAGCAGTACTTC.

This clone was seen only once. The rearrangement uses TRBV3-1 (or the pseudogene TRBV3-2) and TRBJ1-4; D uncertain. V shed 1 base and J shed 3 bases, with 3 bases lying between them. Per the germline V gene, CDR1 is LGHDT and CDR2 is YNNKEL (reference sequence). This CDR3 contains 13 residues. The DNA for the CDR3 is TGTGCCAGCAGCCAAGTTCCTAATGAAAAACTGTTTTTT. Amino acid sequence: CASSQVPNEKLFF.

The chain uses TRBV18 and TRBJ1-1, with no clear D. Germline V gives CDR1 KGHSH, CDR2 LQKENI. CDR3 size: 13 residues. Trimming cost V 4 bases and J 1 base, with 7 bases left between them. In DNA, the CDR3 is TGTGCCAGCTCACAATCCAAGAACACTGAAGCTTTCTTT. This translates into CASSQSKNTEAFF.